The 6 T cell receptor beta chains in this list originate from one sample, sequenced in a study of blood T cells in healthy people across ages. A second PCR, run for about 6 to 11 cycles, used a sample-barcoded 5' primer plus a J-beta primer mix. TCRdb ran MiXCR on the 5' RACE reads and lists one entry per CDR3 protein. The data hold just under 900,000 distinct CDR3 sequences, with more than 25% observed a single time. Sequenced material: blood. The receptor source for this set is a woman of 80 years or more in good health.

In its sample, this clonotype was seen many times. J is TRBJ2-1 and V is TRBV11-2, with a tentative D call TRBD2 (7 bases). Germline CDR1 SGHAT, CDR2 FQNNGV. The CDR3 runs to 14 residues. The germline V and J ends were trimmed by 2 bases and 9 bases, with 14 bases remaining between them. This CDR3 is CASSLSRGAVEQFF. The CDR3 nucleotides read TGTGCCAGCAGCTTATCTCGGGGGGCGGTTGAGCAGTTCTTC.

V is TRBV5-1 and J is TRBJ2-1; 13 bases are shared with TRBD2. The V segment lost 3 bases and the J segment 6 bases; nucleotides outside the gene matches: 6. Germline lookup yields CDR1 SGHRS and CDR2 YFSETQ. CDR3 length equals 16 residues. As DNA, the CDR3 is TGCGCCAGCAGCTACCTAACTAGCGGGGGGGCCAATGAGCAGTTCTTC. Protein: CASSYLTSGGANEQFF.

This clonotype was recorded at least ten times. The rearrangement joins TRBV5-1 to TRBJ2-7; the match to TRBD1 covers 8 bases. V shed 2 bases, J shed 6 bases, and the junction held 7 bases outside the gene matches. This CDR3 spans 14 amino acids. Germline V CDR1 and CDR2: SGHRS, YFSETQ. This chain's CDR3 is CASSLAGTGGEQYF. The CDR3, as DNA: TGCGCCAGCAGCTTAGCCGGGACAGGTGGCGAGCAGTACTTC.

This clonotype was seen a few times. The gene calls are TRBV7-6 and TRBJ1-2; the D gene is possibly TRBD1 (5 bases). The CDR3 is 13 residues long. CDR1 is SGHVS, CDR2 FNYEAQ, per germline. Between the trimmed V and J ends, which lost 1 base and 6 bases, there was a span of 9 bases. Here the CDR3 DNA reads TGTGCCAGCAGCTTAGGCGGACAAAATGGCTACACCTTC. Its protein product is CASSLGGQNGYTF.

This clonotype was observed many times. The genes are TRBV20-1 and TRBJ1-5, with 8 positions matching TRBD1. The junction had 7 bases not matched to a gene; V was cut back by 5 bases and J by 7 bases. The germline V gene encodes CDR1 DFQATT and CDR2 SNEGSKA (reference sequence). The CDR3 contains 13 residues. The CDR3 reads CSAGGQGGQPQHF. In DNA form, the CDR3 reads TGCAGTGCTGGCGGACAGGGCGGACAGCCCCAGCATTTT.

This chain uses TRBV20-1 with TRBJ2-2, with a tentative D call TRBD1 (6 bases). V was shortened by 2 bases and J by 7 bases, with 20 bases between the two germline ends. The CDR3 has 16 amino acids. CDR1 is DFQATT, CDR2 SNEGSKA, per germline (reference sequence). CDR3 coding DNA: TGCAGTGCTAGACGGCAGGGGAGTGAGCCTAGCGGGGAGCTGTTTTTT. Its translation: CSARRQGSEPSGELFF.